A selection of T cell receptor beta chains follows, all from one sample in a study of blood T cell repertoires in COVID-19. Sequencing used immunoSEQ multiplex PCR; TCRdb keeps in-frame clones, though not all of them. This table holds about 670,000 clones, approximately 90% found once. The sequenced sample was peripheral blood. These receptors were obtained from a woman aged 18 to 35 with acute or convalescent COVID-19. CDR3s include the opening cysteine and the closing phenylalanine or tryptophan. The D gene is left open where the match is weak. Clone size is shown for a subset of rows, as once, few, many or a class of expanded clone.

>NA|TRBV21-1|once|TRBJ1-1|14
TGTGCCAGCAGCCCCAAGCAGGGGACCTATGAAGCTTTCTTT
CASSPKQGTYEAFF
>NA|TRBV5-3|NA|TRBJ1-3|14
TGTGCCAGAAGCTCCAACATCTCTGGAAACACCATATATTTT
CARSSNISGNTIYF
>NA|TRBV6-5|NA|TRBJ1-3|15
TGTGCCAGCAGTTACTCGCAGGTCTCTGGAAACACCATATATTTT
CASSYSQVSGNTIYF
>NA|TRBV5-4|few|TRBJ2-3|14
TGTGCCAGCAGCCTCCTCCCTCGCACAGATACGCAGTATTTT
CASSLLPRTDTQYF
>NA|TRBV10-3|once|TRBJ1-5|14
TGTGCCATCAGTGAGTCGCGGGGTAACCAGCCCCAGCATTTT
CAISESRGNQPQHF
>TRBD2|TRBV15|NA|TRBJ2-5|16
TGTGCCACCAGCAGAGAAAAGACGGGGGGCCAAGAGACCCAGTACTTC
CATSREKTGGQETQYF
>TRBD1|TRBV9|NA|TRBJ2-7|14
TGTGCCAGCAGCCCTCACGGGACAGCTTACGAGCAGTACTTC
CASSPHGTAYEQYF
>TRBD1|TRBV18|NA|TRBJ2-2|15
TGTGCCAGCTCACCGGACAGGGTCTCGGCCGGGGAGCTGTTTTTT
CASSPDRVSAGELFF
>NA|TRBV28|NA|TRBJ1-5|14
TGTGCCAGCAGGCTATACGATCGGGATCAGCCCCAGCATTTT
CASRLYDRDQPQHF
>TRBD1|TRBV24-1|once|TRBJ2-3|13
TGTGCCAGATCCGGGACAGCCTTAGATACGCAGTATTTT
CARSGTALDTQYF
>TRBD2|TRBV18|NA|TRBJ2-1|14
TGTGCCAGCTCACTCGGGACTAGTATCAATGAGCAGTTCTTC
CASSLGTSINEQFF
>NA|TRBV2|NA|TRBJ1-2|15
TGTGCCAGCATGGGGGAGGAGGAGGGGTTCTATGGCTACACCTTC
CASMGEEEGFYGYTF
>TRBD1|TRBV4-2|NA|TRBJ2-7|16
TGTGCCAGCAGCCACCACGGACAGGGGGCCGGCTACGAGCAGTACTTC
CASSHHGQGAGYEQYF
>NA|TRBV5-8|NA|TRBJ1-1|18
TGTGCCAGCAGCTTATATCTCAGGGGCGGTGGGGAGAACACTGAAGCTTTCTTT
CASSLYLRGGGENTEAFF
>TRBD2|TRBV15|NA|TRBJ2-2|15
TGTGCCACCAGCAGAGATTCGGGGGGCACCGGGGAGCTGTTTTTT
CATSRDSGGTGELFF
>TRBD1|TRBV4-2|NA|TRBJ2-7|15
TGTGCCAGCAGCTTGAGACAGGGGGCCGCCTACGAGCAGTACTTC
CASSLRQGAAYEQYF
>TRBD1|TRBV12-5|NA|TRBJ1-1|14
TGTGCTAGTGGGCCGGGACAGGGGAACACTGAAGCTTTCTTT
CASGPGQGNTEAFF
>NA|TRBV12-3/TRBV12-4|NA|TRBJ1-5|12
TGTGCCAGCAGTCCAGGGCATCAGCCCCAGCATTTT
CASSPGHQPQHF
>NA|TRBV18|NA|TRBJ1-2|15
TGTGCCAGCTCACCACAGGGGCCCTCTGGCTATGGCTACACCTTC
CASSPQGPSGYGYTF
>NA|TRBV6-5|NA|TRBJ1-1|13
TGTGCCAGCAGTCTAGGGGGAGCTCACGAAGCTTTCTTT
CASSLGGAHEAFF
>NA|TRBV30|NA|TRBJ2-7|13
TGTGCCTGGAGTGCGTACGGGACTCACGAGCAGTACTTC
CAWSAYGTHEQYF
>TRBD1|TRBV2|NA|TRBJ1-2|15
TGTGCCAGCAGTGATATACAGGGGGGTAACTATGGCTACACCTTC
CASSDIQGGNYGYTF
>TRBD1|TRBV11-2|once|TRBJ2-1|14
TGTGCCAGCAGCGCACCGGGACAGTACAATGAGCAGTTCTTC
CASSAPGQYNEQFF
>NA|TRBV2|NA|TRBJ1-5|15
TGTGCCAGCAGGCCGGGGACAACGGGGAATCAGCCCCAGCATTTT
CASRPGTTGNQPQHF
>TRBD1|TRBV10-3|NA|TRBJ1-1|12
TGTGCCACAAACGCAGGGGGGACTGAAGCTTTCTTT
CATNAGGTEAFF
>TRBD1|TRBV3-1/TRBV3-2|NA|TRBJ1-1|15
TGTGCCAGCAGCCGCCCCCGGACAGGGGCAGATGAAGCTTTCTTT
CASSRPRTGADEAFF
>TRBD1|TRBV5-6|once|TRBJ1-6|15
TGTGCCAGCAGCTTAGGGCAGGGGGAAATTATAACCCTCCACTTT
CASSLGQGEIITLHF
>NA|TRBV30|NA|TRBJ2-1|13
TGTGCCTGGAGTGTCATGGGTCAGGGGGAGCAGTTCTTC
CAWSVMGQGEQFF
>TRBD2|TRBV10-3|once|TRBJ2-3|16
TGTGCCATCATGAATAGCGGGGGGGCTGGAACAGATACGCAGTATTTT
CAIMNSGGAGTDTQYF
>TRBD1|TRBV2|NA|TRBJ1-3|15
TGTGCCAGCAGTGCGGACAGGGCCTCTGGAAACACCATATATTTT
CASSADRASGNTIYF
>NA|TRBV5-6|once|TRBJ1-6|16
TGTGCCAGCAGCCTCTGGATGGCGGTCTATAATTCACCCCTCCACTTT
CASSLWMAVYNSPLHF
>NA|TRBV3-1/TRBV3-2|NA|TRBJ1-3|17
TGTGCCAGCAGCCAAGATCCGAGTCTAAGCTCTGGAAACACCATATATTTT
CASSQDPSLSSGNTIYF
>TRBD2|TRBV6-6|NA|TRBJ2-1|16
TGTGCCAGCAGGGGGCTAGCGGCTAGCGCATACAATGAGCAGTTCTTC
CASRGLAASAYNEQFF
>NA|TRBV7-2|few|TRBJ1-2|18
TGTGCCAGCAGCTTACCTAGTGGGTCGGGGGTAGCTAACTATGGCTACACCTTC
CASSLPSGSGVANYGYTF
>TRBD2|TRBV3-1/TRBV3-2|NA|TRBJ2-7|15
TGTGCCAGCAGCCAAGTTCCGAGCGGGGGGGCCGCGAAGTACTTC
CASSQVPSGGAAKYF
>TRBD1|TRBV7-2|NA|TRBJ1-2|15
TGTGCCAGCAGCTTCAACAGGGGTTTCGGCTATGGCTACACCTTC
CASSFNRGFGYGYTF
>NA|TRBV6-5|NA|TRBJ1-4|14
TGTGCCAGCAGCCCCGGCAGGGGTAATGAAAAACTGTTTTTT
CASSPGRGNEKLFF
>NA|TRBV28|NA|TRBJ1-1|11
TGTGCCAGTACTGGGGGGACTGAAGCTTTCTTT
CASTGGTEAFF
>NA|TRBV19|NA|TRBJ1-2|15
TGTGCCACCACCCGGGGGGGGGAACCCTTCTATGGCTACACCTTC
CATTRGGEPFYGYTF
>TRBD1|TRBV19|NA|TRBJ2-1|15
TGTGCCAGTAGTATGTACAGGGGTAGAGACAATGAGCAGTTCTTC
CASSMYRGRDNEQFF
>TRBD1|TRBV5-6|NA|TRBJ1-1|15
TGTGCCAGCAGCTTGGAAGGGGGCGGAATAACTGAAGCTTTCTTT
CASSLEGGGITEAFF
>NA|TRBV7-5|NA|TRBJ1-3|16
TGTGCCAGAAGCTTAGTTAGAACAGGGGGCGAAAACACCATATATTTT
CARSLVRTGGENTIYF
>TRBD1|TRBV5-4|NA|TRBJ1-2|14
TGTGCCAGCAGCTTGCAGGACAGGGGGTTTGGCTACACCTTC
CASSLQDRGFGYTF
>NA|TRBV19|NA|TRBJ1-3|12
TGTGCCAGTAGTCCTACGCGAAACACCATATATTTT
CASSPTRNTIYF
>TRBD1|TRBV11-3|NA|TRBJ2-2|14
TGTGCCAGCAGTTTCGGACAGGGGGCCGGGGAGCTGTTTTTT
CASSFGQGAGELFF
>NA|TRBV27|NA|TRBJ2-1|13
TGTGCCAGCACAAAGAGCTCCTACAATGAGCAGTTCTTC
CASTKSSYNEQFF
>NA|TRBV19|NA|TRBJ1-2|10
TGTGCCAGTCGAGATTATGGCTACACCTTC
CASRDYGYTF
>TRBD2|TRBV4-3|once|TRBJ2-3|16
TGCGCCAGCAGCCATAGACTAGCGAGTTTCACAGATACGCAGTATTTT
CASSHRLASFTDTQYF
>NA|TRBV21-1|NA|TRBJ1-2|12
TGTGCCAGCAGCAAAAAAGTTAGTGGCTACACCTTC
CASSKKVSGYTF
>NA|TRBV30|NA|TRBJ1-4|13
TGTGCCTGGAACGGGGGTCCTAATGAAAAACTGTTTTTT
CAWNGGPNEKLFF
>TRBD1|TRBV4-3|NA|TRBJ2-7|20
TGCGCCAGCAGCCCATCGAGGGGAACAGGGGCGACGATACCAGCCTACGAGCAGTACTTC
CASSPSRGTGATIPAYEQYF
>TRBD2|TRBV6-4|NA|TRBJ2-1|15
TGTGCCAGCAGTGAGAGCGGGGGAAAGGGCAATGAGCAGTTCTTC
CASSESGGKGNEQFF
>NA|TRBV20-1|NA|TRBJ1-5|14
TGCAGTGCTAGTGAGCCAGGCGACAGTCAGCCCCAGCATTTT
CSASEPGDSQPQHF